This TCR beta chain comes out of a study of cytomegalovirus exposure and HLA in healthy donors (dated by TCRdb to about 2017). About the investigation overall: In an earlier analysis of 587 of the donors, around 300 Gb of sequence data and some 120 million unique TCR beta sequences from roughly 180 million T cells were reported. About 280 gigabases of sequencing data and tens of millions of unique TCR sequences were included in an early release covering several hundred HLA-typed donors. Of the 350 to 450 genotyped donors, over 80% were placed in the genetic ancestry cluster associated with self-reported Caucasian donors. The study aimed to test whether signatures of past pathogen exposure could be identified by cataloging public T cell receptors. The T cell repertoires of some 670 subjects were profiled by immunosequencing and related to cytomegalovirus serostatus. Besides the first cohort of 550 to 750 subjects, a separate validation cohort made up of roughly 130 different subjects was used. To predict cytomegalovirus infection status, the study brought together high-throughput TCR immunosequencing, statistical association of individual TCRs with disease status, and machine learning. To study patterns of TCR occurrence, a later analysis re-analyzed previously published TCR beta repertoires from more than 550 donors and added high-resolution HLA genotyping. Rather than using new phenotypic data, the later analysis identified candidate immune exposures from TCR beta sequences and from how often those sequences occurred across donors. An earlier analysis of some 500 of the donors used high-throughput TCR beta sequencing to judge whether each TCR beta V gene segment behaved as functional or pseudogenic. Alongside the repertoire data, information on donor age, sex, ethnicity and CMV serostatus was compiled. A later genetic analysis took genome-wide SNP genotypes for about three fifths of the roughly 670 donors and used that subset as a discovery cohort. All discovery cohort repertoires had been generated using a single sequencing platform. Both class I and class II loci were covered by HLA typing, at four-digit resolution. Typing coverage differed by locus: A, B, C, DRB1 and DQB1 were typed in roughly 620-630 donors, DQA1 in about 560, DPA1 in roughly 590, and DPB1 in approximately 450. Because of strong linkage in the cohort, four or five DR-DQ haplotypes were treated as single units for association and clustering. Among 300 to 500 genotyped donors of the cohort, an average of roughly 230,000 unique TCR beta nucleotide sequences was sequenced per donor, of which about 19% were non-productive.

In total, around 600 healthy bone marrow donors made up the cohort. All cohort members were sampled while nominally healthy, although unrecorded immune exposures were likely present. The donor was CMV seronegative and was included in the group of about 350 seronegative cohort members. Every donor gave a peripheral blood sample, and the peripheral blood mononuclear cells from that sample were used for TCR beta sequencing. The Qiagen DNeasy Blood Extraction Kit was used to extract genomic DNA from the blood cell samples. Summary of the overall study and its limitations: It was suggested by the authors that the approach could potentially be generalized to other disease states and immunological phenotypes. Correlated functional status among segregating V segments might reflect linkage disequilibrium, but an unknown experimental factor could not be ruled out. The sequencing pipeline was judged likely to have produced a cluster of highly shared sequence variants as a technical artifact. When HLA alleles, especially DR and DQ, strongly co-occurred, TCR associations were difficult to assign to individual alleles. The study gave a list of some 150 TCR beta chains associated with cytomegalovirus. Presence/absence analyses assumed roughly uniform sequencing depth across donors, an assumption that may not hold. For the cohort, immune exposure information was limited to CMV serostatus. V-gene and J-gene trimming of TCR beta chains was associated with a missense DCLRE1C variant in a later genetic analysis, and the association was replicated in an independent cohort. In a later analysis, 16,951 TCR beta sequences were associated with specific HLA alleles at a false discovery rate of 0.05. Only TCR beta chains were sequenced in this cohort, and the absence of alpha or paired-chain data limited detectable features. In a later analysis, most CMV-associated TCR beta chains were found to appear HLA-restricted, with HLA associations seemingly driven largely by CMV exposure. A few of the identified cytomegalovirus-associated TCR beta chains were confirmed in vitro to be specific for cytomegalovirus antigens. The earlier analysis of almost 600 of the donors excluded some 16 rarely observed V segments, including chromosome 9 orphons, because counts were too low. The classifier was reported to diagnose cytomegalovirus status with high specificity and sensitivity in both the original cohort and the validation cohort. According to a later analysis, parvovirus B19, influenza, CMV and Epstein-Barr virus appeared linked to several top co-occurrence clusters. Compared with equally common non-associated chains, HLA-associated TCR beta chains in a later analysis were more clonally expanded and had lower generation probabilities. Most TCR sequences were observed very rarely across donors, whereas some public TCRs were present in many individuals. A further reported finding was that TCR beta sequences accurately predicted the HLA-A and HLA-B alleles for most subjects in the first cohort. Compared with the approximately 600-donor mean, donors in an Asian-associated ancestry cluster had fewer N-insertions in productive TCRs, according to a later genetic analysis. Broadly in line with IMGT annotations, most TCR beta V segments showed up in productive rearrangements about 87% or about 30% of the time in an earlier analysis of 587 of the donors. A later analysis found that TCR association rates varied across HLA loci, with DRB1 alleles showing the most associated TCRs and HLA-C alleles the fewest. Because some donors lacked HLA typing at each locus, the association tests relied only on the typed subset.

Of note for this clone: Its antigen is currently not known. Germline is not matched at one junction end, which may reflect a read error.

The method was the immunoSEQ multiplex PCR assay. For the multiplex PCR, a mixture combining 60 forward primers for TCR Vbeta segments and 13 reverse primers for TCR Jbeta segments was used. A multiplex PCR assay on genomic DNA amplified the CDR3 region of rearranged TCR beta genes. Amplified TCR beta libraries were sequenced as 87-base-pair reads on the Illumina HiSeq System. In the original analysis: In a later analysis, some 80 million unique TCR beta chains were counted across the approximately 640 repertoires, and roughly 10 million of these chains were shared by at least two donors. To remove PCR and sequencing errors, raw reads were error-corrected and collapsed into unique sequences using a nearest-neighbor algorithm that merged closely related sequences. To assign V, D and J gene segments, CDR3 sequences were aligned to IMGT reference sequences. For a sequence to be retained, a match of at least six nucleotides was required to both a V gene segment and a J gene segment. Rearrangements were classified as productive when the CDR3 lacked stop codons and remained in frame with V and J, and all other rearrangements were classified as non-productive. Following IMGT convention, CDR3 was defined as the stretch from the second conserved V-encoded cysteine up to the conserved J-encoded phenylalanine. The earlier analysis of 450 to 750 of the donors excluded any sequence lacking an unambiguous match to a single V gene segment. In an earlier analysis of several hundred of the donors, V segments were called functional above 56.7% productive rearrangements and were called segregating when the between-donor standard deviation exceeded 5%. A statistical classification framework was developed to diagnose cytomegalovirus status using the catalog of TCR beta chain sequences. In a later analysis, V and J genes were assigned by comparing TCR nucleotide sequences against IMGT/GENE-DB human TR gene sequences. The TCRdist pipeline was used in a later analysis to assign CDR3 sequences and most-parsimonious VDJ recombination scenarios. In a later analysis, each TCR beta chain was defined by its CDR3 amino acid sequence together with its V-gene family, and reads lacking a unique V-gene family were excluded. As a way to deal with suspected cross-contamination and a sequencing artifact, a later analysis dropped approximately 590 nucleotide sequences that were highly shared and had low generation probability. In a later analysis, a clonal expansion index for each public chain was calculated from normalized within-repertoire ranks of inferred template counts. Generation probabilities in a later analysis came from a VDJ recombination model fitted to out-of-frame rearrangements, and those results were checked against IGoR. A later analysis scored TCR-TCR, TCR-HLA and TCR-CMV co-occurrence with hypergeometric tests, applying a repertoire-size bias correction to TCR pairs. To estimate false discovery rates, a later analysis permuted the HLA or CMV assignments 20 times. A later analysis grouped co-occurring TCRs with DBSCAN, adding TCRdist sequence similarity when clustering within HLA-allele-positive subsets. Co-occurrence clustering excluded repertoires with fewer than 30,000 or more than 120,000 public chains, plus five with anomalous nucleotide sharing. The table comes from immuneACCESS by way of TCRdb, which keeps in-frame sequences with V and J called. Part of the clones is missing from these tables; in studies checked, under half for an unresolved V gene and the rest for unknown reasons. That table gives V, J and clone size, and the DNA gave D and trimming. This specimen's table enumerates around 29,000 clones. Of the sample, less than 0.75% falls within the top ten clones.

The sample taken for sequencing was PBMCs. This TCR came from a man under 40 in good health and CMV-seronegative.

The DNA sequence is TGTGCCAGCAGCCCTGAGGGGGATCGTTTCAAGTTTTTT. This yields the protein CASSPEGDRFKFF. The V gene is TRBV7-2 and the J gene is TRBJ1-5; a tentative D call is TRBD1 (6 bases match). There are 13 amino acids in the CDR3, from cysteine to phenylalanine inclusive. The CDR3 DNA has 39 bases and is translated from base 1. For CDR1 and CDR2, the germline V gene lists SGHTA and FQGNSA.